These 20 T cell receptor beta chains came from one sample sequenced in a study of blood T cell repertoires in COVID-19. Generated by immunoSEQ multiplex PCR, the TCRdb table keeps only in-frame clones and is missing some. The table records roughly 340,000 clones, about nine tenths of them present only once. The specimen was peripheral blood. The source of these receptors is a woman in her 70s with COVID-19, enrolled during active disease.

The chain links TRBV25-1 to TRBJ2-7; D gene ambiguous. V lost 1 base and J lost 3, with 7 bases in between. Germline CDR1 MGHDK, CDR2 SYGVNS. The CDR3 is 13 residues long. CDR3 region: CASSESFLYEQYF. The CDR3 region has the DNA TGTGCCAGCAGTGAATCTTTTCTCTACGAGCAGTACTTC.

V and J are TRBV2 and TRBJ1-2, with D perhaps matching TRBD1 (5 bases). The germline CDR1 and CDR2 sequences are SNHLY and FYNNEI. This CDR3 is built from 13 residues. V was pared by 7 bases and J by 7 bases, with 16 bases between. The CDR3 reads CASINLRDPGYTF. The CDR3 region has the DNA TGTGCCAGCATCAACCTCAGGGATCCTGGCTACACCTTC.

The gene calls are TRBV10-1 and TRBJ2-3; the D gene is possibly TRBD2 (7 bases). With 6 bases removed from V and 4 bases from J, the gap between germline ends came to 14 bases. The CDR3 has 14 amino acids. Germline values: CDR1 WNHNN, CDR2 SYGVQD (reference sequence). CDR3 residues: CASSGGLAADTQYF. As DNA, the CDR3 is TGCGCCAGCAGCGGGGGGCTTGCCGCAGATACGCAGTATTTT.

This chain links TRBV9 with TRBJ1-6, with D maybe TRBD1 (5 bases). This CDR3 spans 14 amino acids. V lost 0 bases and J 7 bases, leaving 8 bases between the germline ends. Germline V gene sequence: CDR1 SGDLS, CDR2 YYNGEE. The CDR3 protein is CASSVVDTNSPLHF. The CDR3 DNA sequence: TGTGCCAGCAGCGTAGTGGACACCAATTCACCCCTCCACTTT.

This rearrangement joins TRBV24-1 to TRBJ1-2; D possibly corresponds to TRBD1 (5 bases). CDR1 is KGHDR, CDR2 SFDVKD, per germline. V was clipped by 6 bases and J by 6 bases, with 19 bases between them. The CDR3 contains 15 residues. CDR3 in amino acids: CATSSTNRGGDGYTF. In nucleotides, the CDR3 is TGTGCCACCAGTTCAACTAATCGGGGGGGGGATGGCTACACCTTC.

This clone was counted only a few times. The chain couples TRBV5-1 to TRBJ1-5; 7 nucleotides agree with TRBD1. The junction had 2 bases not matched to a gene; V was cut back by 4 bases and J by 4 bases. This CDR3 contains 13 residues. From germline, CDR1 is SGHRS and CDR2 YFSETQ. CDR3 nucleotide sequence: TGCGCCAGCAGCAAGGGACAGAATCAGCCCCAGCATTTT. The encoded protein is CASSKGQNQPQHF.

The chain combines TRBV4-2 with TRBJ2-7; 9 bases are a match to TRBD1. The germline V gene has CDR1 LGHNA and CDR2 YNFKEQ. The CDR3 extends over 16 amino acids. With V trimmed by 0 bases and J by 3 bases, 6 bases remained unmatched. CDR3 sequence reads: CASSQDGTGSYYEQYF. CDR3 nucleotide sequence: TGTGCCAGCAGCCAAGATGGGACAGGGAGCTACTACGAGCAGTACTTC.

V gene TRBV3-1 (or the pseudogene TRBV3-2) combines with J gene TRBJ1-1; D unclear. The CDR3 length is 14 residues. Germline CDR1 is LGHDT and CDR2 is YNNKEL (reference sequence). V gave up 1 base and J gave up 1 base, with 7 bases separating them. CDR3 bases: TGTGCCAGCAGCCAAGCTGCGGGGAACACTGAAGCTTTCTTT. Its translation: CASSQAAGNTEAFF.

The V gene is TRBV21-1, the J gene TRBJ1-1. TRBV21-1 is noted as a pseudogene. The CDR3 totals 12 residues. CDR3 bases: TGTGCCAGACACCCCGGGGGCACTGAAGCTTTCTTT. As protein: CARHPGGTEAFF.

The chain uses TRBV9 and TRBJ2-3; 13 positions agree with TRBD2. The CDR3 loop spans 16 amino acids. The J segment lost 5 bases and the V segment lost 0 bases, leaving 3 bases of the junction unmatched. The germline V gene encodes CDR1 SGDLS and CDR2 YYNGEE. For the CDR3, the DNA is TGTGCCAGCAGCGTAGCACGGACTAGCGGGGGAGATACGCAGTATTTT. This gives the protein CASSVARTSGGDTQYF.

This chain joins TRBV28 and TRBJ1-4, with 8 bases matching TRBD1. The CDR3 extends over 14 amino acids. Germline V gene data show CDR1 as MDHEN and CDR2 as SYDVKM. V lost 5 bases and J lost 8; bases outside the gene matches: 7. DNA of the CDR3: TGTGCCAGCAGTCTCGGACAGGGCCGCGAAAAACTGTTTTTT. Encoded protein: CASSLGQGREKLFF.

The chain has TRBV6-6 and TRBJ2-6; D is uncertain. V shed 4 bases and J shed 4 bases, with 5 bases lying between them. This CDR3 contains 13 residues. The germline V gene encodes CDR1 MNHNY and CDR2 SVGAGI (reference sequence). CDR3 in amino acids: CASSSPGANVLTF. The CDR3 nucleotides read TGTGCCAGCAGTTCCCCGGGGGCCAACGTCCTGACTTTC.

This chain joins TRBV7-2 and TRBJ1-2; the match to TRBD1 covers 7 bases. Unmatched junction bases numbered 13, after V lost 7 bases and J lost 5 bases. Germline loops: CDR1 SGHTA, CDR2 FQGNSA. The CDR3 is made up of 15 amino acids. Written as DNA, the CDR3 is TGTGCCAGCAACTCGGGACAGCCAGGCTCTTATGGCTACACCTTC. Protein product: CASNSGQPGSYGYTF.

This chain connects TRBV5-1 to TRBJ1-1; weak D call: TRBD1 (6 bases). Trimming removed 0 bases at V and 5 bases at J, with 11 bases between. The length of the CDR3 is 14 residues. CDR1 and CDR2 from the germline V gene are SGHRS and YFSETQ. The CDR3 is CASSLGQVGTEAFF. DNA for the CDR3: TGCGCCAGCAGCTTGGGACAGGTAGGGACTGAAGCTTTCTTT.

The chain combines TRBV28 with TRBJ2-5; 12 bases match TRBD2. Germline CDR1 and CDR2: MDHEN and SYDVKM. V lost 6 bases to trimming and J lost 5 bases; unmatched junction nucleotides: 4. This CDR3 is built from 14 residues. CDR3: CASSRTSGDETQYF. CDR3 nucleotides: TGTGCCAGCAGCCGGACTAGCGGGGATGAGACCCAGTACTTC.

In DNA, the CDR3 is TGTGCCAGCTCACCATCGGGGGGCTCTGGGGCCAACGTCCTGACTTTC. Translating gives CASSPSGGSGANVLTF. The chain joins TRBV18 to TRBJ2-6; 7 bases fit TRBD2. The CDR3 runs to 16 residues. J lost 0 bases, V lost 2 bases, and 1 base had no gene match. CDR1 is KGHSH and CDR2 is LQKENI in the germline V gene.

CDR3 protein: CASMEVAGGPYEQYF. CDR3 nucleotides: TGTGCCAGCATGGAGGTAGCGGGGGGTCCCTACGAGCAGTACTTC. The V call is TRBV2, the J call TRBJ2-7; 10 positions match TRBD2. CDR1 is SNHLY and CDR2 is FYNNEI in the germline V gene. The CDR3 covers 15 residues. The trim removed 7 bases at V and 2 bases at J, leaving 8 bases unmatched.

The chain employs TRBV9 and TRBJ2-3, with TRBD2 matching over 9 bases. Germline lookup yields CDR1 SGDLS and CDR2 YYNGEE. The CDR3 has 15 amino acids. The V segment lost 6 bases and the J segment 6 bases; nucleotides outside the gene matches: 11. The CDR3, as DNA: TGTGCCAGCACGGCGGGCGGGGGGGCGATGGATACGCAGTATTTT. This encodes CASTAGGGAMDTQYF.

This clone has ten or more counts. This rearrangement joins TRBV4-3 to TRBJ1-6; 7 bases map to TRBD1. Trimming removed 0 bases from V and 0 bases from J; junction bases left unmatched: 11. Germline CDR1 and CDR2: LGHNA and YSLEER. This CDR3 has 20 amino acids. The CDR3 sequence is CASSQEGTALTSSYNSPLHF. CDR3 nucleotides: TGCGCCAGCAGCCAAGAAGGGACAGCACTCACTAGCTCCTATAATTCACCCCTCCACTTT.

The V call is TRBV27, the J call TRBJ2-7; possible D gene TRBD2, 6 bases. The CDR3 consists of 14 residues. Per germline, CDR1 MNHEY and CDR2 SMNVEV (reference sequence). Trimming removed 0 bases at V and 1 base at J, with 7 bases between. The CDR3 bases are TGTGCCAGCAGTTTATCGGAGGGTTCCTACGAGCAGTACTTC. This gives the protein CASSLSEGSYEQYF.